The T cell receptor (beta chain) under discussion was sequenced for a study of T cells in Graves' hyperthyroidism and ophthalmopathy. V was shortened by 0 bases and J by 5 bases, with 10 bases between the two germline ends. Germline V CDR1 and CDR2: GTSNPN, SVGIG (reference sequence). CDR3 size: 13 residues. There were TCR beta CDR3 regions amplified from RNA transcripts. A set of HTBI primers served as the primers for a first-round RT-PCR of the TCR CDR3. TCRdb called the multiplex PCR reads again in MiXCR, with one record for every CDR3 protein. The sample yields a few hundred thousand distinct CDR3 sequences, more than 20% seen once.

The V gene is TRBV30, the J gene TRBJ2-5, with D unresolved. The TCR comes from a man in his late teens or twenties with Graves' hyperthyroidism. What was sequenced was blood. The CDR3 nucleotides are TGTGCCTGGAGTGTTCGGTTCGTGGAGACCCAGTACTTC. It is translated as CAWSVRFVETQYF.